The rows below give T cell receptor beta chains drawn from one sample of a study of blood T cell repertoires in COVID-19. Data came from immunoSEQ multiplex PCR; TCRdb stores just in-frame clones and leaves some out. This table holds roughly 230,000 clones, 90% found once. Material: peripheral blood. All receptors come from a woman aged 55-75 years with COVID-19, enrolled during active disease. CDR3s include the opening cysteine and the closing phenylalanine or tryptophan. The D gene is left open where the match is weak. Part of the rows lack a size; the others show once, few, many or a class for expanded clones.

cdr3_nt: TGTGCCTGGGGACAGGGCTCTCAGTTCTTC; cdr3_aa: CAWGQGSQFF; v_call: TRBV30; clone_size: -; j_call: TRBJ2-1; d_call: TRBD1
cdr3_nt: TGCGCCAGCAGCACAACAGGGCTCTATGGCTACACCTTC; cdr3_aa: CASSTTGLYGYTF; v_call: TRBV5-1; clone_size: -; j_call: TRBJ1-2; d_call: -
cdr3_nt: TGCGCCAGCAGCTTTGGAGGACAGGGGGCTTACGAGCAGTACTTC; cdr3_aa: CASSFGGQGAYEQYF; v_call: TRBV5-1; clone_size: -; j_call: TRBJ2-7; d_call: TRBD1
cdr3_nt: TGTGCCAGCAGCTTCGGGGACAGGGGGTACAATGAGCAGTTCTTC; cdr3_aa: CASSFGDRGYNEQFF; v_call: TRBV5-8; clone_size: -; j_call: TRBJ2-1; d_call: TRBD1
cdr3_nt: TGCGCCAGCAGCCAAGATCTAGCAGGGGGAATGAACACTGAAGCTTTCTTT; cdr3_aa: CASSQDLAGGMNTEAFF; v_call: TRBV4-3; clone_size: -; j_call: TRBJ1-1; d_call: TRBD1
cdr3_nt: TGTGCCAGCACCCGCTTCGGGGGATATAGCAATCAGCCCCAGCATTTT; cdr3_aa: CASTRFGGYSNQPQHF; v_call: TRBV5-6; clone_size: -; j_call: TRBJ1-5; d_call: -
cdr3_nt: TGTGCCAGCAGCGTTTCGGGACAGAACACTGAAGCTTTCTTT; cdr3_aa: CASSVSGQNTEAFF; v_call: TRBV9; clone_size: -; j_call: TRBJ1-1; d_call: -
cdr3_nt: TGTGCCAGCTCCTGGACAGGGGGCTCTGGAAACACCATATATTTT; cdr3_aa: CASSWTGGSGNTIYF; v_call: TRBV5-5; clone_size: -; j_call: TRBJ1-3; d_call: TRBD1
cdr3_nt: TGTGCCAGCAGCCCGCCCGGGCAGCCCCAGCATTTT; cdr3_aa: CASSPPGQPQHF; v_call: TRBV7-2; clone_size: -; j_call: TRBJ1-5; d_call: -
cdr3_nt: TGTGCCAGCAGCGTAGCGGGCAATCAGCCCCAGCATTTT; cdr3_aa: CASSVAGNQPQHF; v_call: TRBV9; clone_size: -; j_call: TRBJ1-5; d_call: -
cdr3_nt: TGCAGTGCTAGTAAACTAGCCTACGAGCAGTACTTC; cdr3_aa: CSASKLAYEQYF; v_call: TRBV20-1; clone_size: few; j_call: TRBJ2-7; d_call: -
cdr3_nt: TGTGCCAGTAGTATTCCGAGAAGACAAGAGACCCAGTACTTC; cdr3_aa: CASSIPRRQETQYF; v_call: TRBV19; clone_size: -; j_call: TRBJ2-5; d_call: -
cdr3_nt: TGTGCCTCGAAACAGGGTGGTGGTTCACCCCTCCACTTT; cdr3_aa: CASKQGGGSPLHF; v_call: TRBV30; clone_size: once; j_call: TRBJ1-6; d_call: -
cdr3_nt: TGTGCCAGCAATGTGAGGGGGCTAGGGGGCTACACCTTC; cdr3_aa: CASNVRGLGGYTF; v_call: TRBV12-3/TRBV12-4; clone_size: -; j_call: TRBJ1-2; d_call: TRBD1
cdr3_nt: TGTGCCAGTAGCGGACAGGGGGATAATTCACCCCTCCACTTT; cdr3_aa: CASSGQGDNSPLHF; v_call: TRBV19; clone_size: -; j_call: TRBJ1-6; d_call: TRBD1
cdr3_nt: TGTGCCAGCAGCTTAAATCCACGAGGGCTAACAGGGTCCGGAAACACCATATATTTT; cdr3_aa: CASSLNPRGLTGSGNTIYF; v_call: TRBV11-2; clone_size: -; j_call: TRBJ1-3; d_call: -
cdr3_nt: TGTGCCAGCAGTTCACAGGGAAAGCCCCAGCATTTT; cdr3_aa: CASSSQGKPQHF; v_call: TRBV27; clone_size: -; j_call: TRBJ1-5; d_call: -
cdr3_nt: TGTGCCTGGAGTGAGGTGCGCGGGGGCACAGATACGCAGTATTTT; cdr3_aa: CAWSEVRGGTDTQYF; v_call: TRBV30; clone_size: -; j_call: TRBJ2-3; d_call: -
cdr3_nt: TGCGCCAGCAGCTTGAGTGGACAGGGGGCAACTGAAGCTTTCTTT; cdr3_aa: CASSLSGQGATEAFF; v_call: TRBV5-1; clone_size: -; j_call: TRBJ1-1; d_call: TRBD1
cdr3_nt: TGTGCCACCAGTGATTTTTCCTCGGGACTCCCGGCCACCTCCTATAATTCACCCCTCCACTTT; cdr3_aa: CATSDFSSGLPATSYNSPLHF; v_call: TRBV24-1; clone_size: -; j_call: TRBJ1-6; d_call: -
cdr3_nt: TGTGCCAGCAGCGGTGGACAGGGACGAAGCACAGATACGCAGTATTTT; cdr3_aa: CASSGGQGRSTDTQYF; v_call: TRBV9; clone_size: once; j_call: TRBJ2-3; d_call: TRBD1
cdr3_nt: TGTGCCAGCAGTTCCGGACAGGGTAGTGGCTACACCTTC; cdr3_aa: CASSSGQGSGYTF; v_call: TRBV28; clone_size: -; j_call: TRBJ1-2; d_call: TRBD1
cdr3_nt: TGCAGTGCTAGTCCTGGACACGTAGCCAAAAACATTCAGTACTTC; cdr3_aa: CSASPGHVAKNIQYF; v_call: TRBV20-1; clone_size: once; j_call: TRBJ2-4; d_call: -
cdr3_nt: TGTGCCAGCAGCCTCACAGGGTCGGGCTACACCTTC; cdr3_aa: CASSLTGSGYTF; v_call: TRBV6-2/TRBV6-3; clone_size: -; j_call: TRBJ1-2; d_call: -
cdr3_nt: TGTGCCAGCAGCCCGGAGCGAGGGGAGCTGTTTTTT; cdr3_aa: CASSPERGELFF; v_call: TRBV5-6; clone_size: -; j_call: TRBJ2-2; d_call: -
cdr3_nt: TGTGCCAGCATCCTAGCGGGGAACCAAGAGACCCAGTACTTC; cdr3_aa: CASILAGNQETQYF; v_call: TRBV6-6; clone_size: -; j_call: TRBJ2-5; d_call: TRBD2
cdr3_nt: TGTGCCAGCAGCTTTACCGAGGGCTCTGGAAACACCATATATTTT; cdr3_aa: CASSFTEGSGNTIYF; v_call: TRBV7-2; clone_size: few; j_call: TRBJ1-3; d_call: -
cdr3_nt: TGTGCCAGCAGTACCGCCGGGACAGGGTTTAACTATGGCTACACCTTC; cdr3_aa: CASSTAGTGFNYGYTF; v_call: TRBV2; clone_size: -; j_call: TRBJ1-2; d_call: TRBD1
cdr3_nt: TGTGCCAGCAGCAAGGACAGGGGTTCACCCCTCCACTTT; cdr3_aa: CASSKDRGSPLHF; v_call: TRBV9; clone_size: -; j_call: TRBJ1-6; d_call: TRBD1
cdr3_nt: TGTGCCAGCAGCTTCTCCTCGGGGGGCGCAGGAGGTGGCTACACCTTC; cdr3_aa: CASSFSSGGAGGGYTF; v_call: TRBV7-2; clone_size: -; j_call: TRBJ1-2; d_call: -
cdr3_nt: TGTGCCAGCAGTCCCCCCGAACAGAGCTCGAACACTGAAGCTTTCTTT; cdr3_aa: CASSPPEQSSNTEAFF; v_call: TRBV6-2/TRBV6-3; clone_size: -; j_call: TRBJ1-1; d_call: -
cdr3_nt: TGTGCCAGCAGCCTCGACAGTTATAGCAATCAGCCCCAGCATTTT; cdr3_aa: CASSLDSYSNQPQHF; v_call: TRBV2; clone_size: -; j_call: TRBJ1-5; d_call: -
cdr3_nt: TGTGCCAGCAGCTCGCGACAGGCAGGGGGCTACACCTTC; cdr3_aa: CASSSRQAGGYTF; v_call: TRBV7-2; clone_size: -; j_call: TRBJ1-2; d_call: -
cdr3_nt: TGTGCCAGCAGCACTCGGACTAGCGGGGTCGAGACCCAGTACTTC; cdr3_aa: CASSTRTSGVETQYF; v_call: TRBV7-2; clone_size: -; j_call: TRBJ2-5; d_call: TRBD2
cdr3_nt: TGTGCCAGTAGTATAGGAGGGGGCCACACCGGGGAGCTGTTTTTT; cdr3_aa: CASSIGGGHTGELFF; v_call: TRBV19; clone_size: -; j_call: TRBJ2-2; d_call: TRBD1
cdr3_nt: TGTGCCAGCAGCCGCCAGATCGAAGAGACCCAGTACTTC; cdr3_aa: CASSRQIEETQYF; v_call: TRBV4-2; clone_size: -; j_call: TRBJ2-5; d_call: -
cdr3_nt: TGTGCCAGCAGTTACTCAAGACAGGGTCTTGGCTACACCTTC; cdr3_aa: CASSYSRQGLGYTF; v_call: TRBV6-5; clone_size: -; j_call: TRBJ1-2; d_call: TRBD1
cdr3_nt: TGTGCCAGCAGAAACGGAGGGTCTTCCTACGAGCAGTACTTC; cdr3_aa: CASRNGGSSYEQYF; v_call: TRBV6-5; clone_size: -; j_call: TRBJ2-7; d_call: -
cdr3_nt: TGCGCCAGCCGACCACAGGGGGGAAATGAAAAACTGTTTTTT; cdr3_aa: CASRPQGGNEKLFF; v_call: TRBV5-1; clone_size: -; j_call: TRBJ1-4; d_call: TRBD1
cdr3_nt: TGTGCCAGCAGTTCGCTAGCGGCTCCCGGGGAGACCCAGTACTTC; cdr3_aa: CASSSLAAPGETQYF; v_call: TRBV6-5; clone_size: -; j_call: TRBJ2-5; d_call: TRBD2
cdr3_nt: TGTGCCAGCAGCTCTGGGACAGGGTCTGTTGCCCTCCACTTT; cdr3_aa: CASSSGTGSVALHF; v_call: TRBV7-2; clone_size: -; j_call: TRBJ1-6; d_call: TRBD1
cdr3_nt: TGCGCCAGCAGCCGGAATAGGGAGGGAAACATTCAGTACTTC; cdr3_aa: CASSRNREGNIQYF; v_call: TRBV4-3; clone_size: -; j_call: TRBJ2-4; d_call: TRBD2
cdr3_nt: TGTGCCTGGAAGCGCCCCACGATGGGGGAGCTGTTTTTT; cdr3_aa: CAWKRPTMGELFF; v_call: TRBV30; clone_size: once; j_call: TRBJ2-2; d_call: -
cdr3_nt: TGTGCCAGCAGCTTAAGGGGGCTATGGGGAACTGAAGCTTTCTTT; cdr3_aa: CASSLRGLWGTEAFF; v_call: TRBV7-6; clone_size: -; j_call: TRBJ1-1; d_call: TRBD1
cdr3_nt: TGTGCCAGCAGCCAAGACTTAGGGGAAGGCTACACCTTC; cdr3_aa: CASSQDLGEGYTF; v_call: TRBV4-2; clone_size: -; j_call: TRBJ1-2; d_call: -
cdr3_nt: TGTGCCACCTCCCGGGACAGGGGCAATGAGCAGTTCTTC; cdr3_aa: CATSRDRGNEQFF; v_call: TRBV15; clone_size: -; j_call: TRBJ2-1; d_call: TRBD1
cdr3_nt: TGTGCCAGCAGCTTAGAGGGGACACGGCGTAATGAAAAACTGTTTTTT; cdr3_aa: CASSLEGTRRNEKLFF; v_call: TRBV7-8; clone_size: -; j_call: TRBJ1-4; d_call: -
cdr3_nt: TGTGCCAGCAGTTATGGCGCGGGACAGGGGAACACCGGGGAGCTGTTTTTT; cdr3_aa: CASSYGAGQGNTGELFF; v_call: TRBV6-9; clone_size: -; j_call: TRBJ2-2; d_call: TRBD1
cdr3_nt: TGTGCCAGCAGCGCCGCCAGGACAAATCAGCCCCAGCATTTT; cdr3_aa: CASSAARTNQPQHF; v_call: TRBV3-1/TRBV3-2; clone_size: -; j_call: TRBJ1-5; d_call: -
cdr3_nt: TGTGCCAGCAGCTTAAGGGGGCTCAGACAAAATGGCTACACCTTC; cdr3_aa: CASSLRGLRQNGYTF; v_call: TRBV7-2; clone_size: -; j_call: TRBJ1-2; d_call: TRBD1
cdr3_nt: TGTGCCAGCACCCCAGTCTCCCCTTATAATTCACCCCTCCACTTT; cdr3_aa: CASTPVSPYNSPLHF; v_call: TRBV6-6; clone_size: -; j_call: TRBJ1-6; d_call: -